This T cell receptor beta chain derives from a study of blood T cells in healthy people across ages. The wider study: The capture of about one barcoded beta molecule per two T cells was achieved by template switching.

Combining a sample-barcoded 5' primer with a J-beta primer mix, a second PCR ran for about 6 to 11 cycles. Each cDNA molecule, via a template-switch adaptor with 12 random nucleotides, was tagged. TCRdb reprocessed the 5' RACE reads with MiXCR, giving one entry per CDR3 protein. The sample has around 1,700,000 distinct CDR3 sequences, under 30% seen once; the top ten hold 7.7%. J lost 4 bases, V lost 1 base, and 8 bases had no gene match. Looked up from germline, CDR1 is DFQATT and CDR2 is SNEGSKA (reference sequence). This CDR3 is 15 amino acids long. Healthy Caucasian individuals from Russia aged roughly 6 to 100 were enrolled as donors.

This chain joins TRBV20-1 and TRBJ2-5; 8 bases map to TRBD2. Material for sequencing was blood. The sequence was obtained from a woman in her 30s in good health. Here the CDR3 reads CSARVRASGGETQYF. For the CDR3, the DNA is TGCAGTGCTAGAGTGAGAGCGAGCGGGGGAGAGACCCAGTACTTC.